Given below is one T cell receptor (beta chain) in context. Its target is not known. The data are from a study of shared clonotypes between healthy human individuals. Germline V gene sequence: CDR1 ENHRY, CDR2 SYGVKD. This CDR3 spans 12 amino acids. Trimming removed 10 bases from V and 2 bases from J, with 10 bases in between. Libraries were prepared by immunoSEQ multiplex PCR; TCRdb keeps only in-frame clonotypes and omits some of them. The sample lists around 2.1 million clones, about 94% seen once, with more than 0.1% in the top ten. Study outcomes and limitations: The donor pool, a small one, limited the genetic and exposure-history diversity represented.

Every donor was a Caucasian adult from Nashville, Tennessee. The sample was naive CD4+ T cells sorted from blood. Sample subset: CD45RA+ positively selected. The receptor's source is a man younger than 30 in good health. The chain employs TRBV10-3 and TRBJ2-3; D possibly corresponds to TRBD1 (6 bases). For the CDR3, the DNA is TGTGCCACCACAGGGTTCACAGATACGCAGTATTTT. Translation: CATTGFTDTQYF.